Below, one T cell receptor beta chain is given with its context. Its recognized antigen is unknown. The data originate from a study of human CD8 memory T cell subsets (dated by TCRdb to 2018 to 2020). A note on the overall study: To assess clonal relationships, the TCRbeta repertoires of stem-like (TSTEM), progenitor exhausted-like (TPEX) and effector memory CD8+ T cell subsets were compared. TCRbeta repertoires were obtained from several donors, each contributing TSTEM, TPEX and effector memory subsets.

Density gradient separation was used to isolate peripheral blood mononuclear cells from healthy donor buffy coats. In the study, negative magnetic separation with EasySep or MojoSort CD8+ T cell isolation kits was used to enrich total CD8+ T cells. An RNeasy Mini Kit was used to extract total RNA from duplicate vials of some 150,000 sorted CD8+ T cells per subset. PBMCs were used either fresh or after cryopreservation in fetal bovine serum containing approximately 11% DMSO. Fluorescence-activated cell sorting on a FACSAria III was used to sort the CD8+ T cell subsets to purity. A Human TCR Profiling Kit was used to prepare UMI-labeled 5' RACE TCRbeta libraries. The same number of PCR cycles was used to prepare all TCRbeta libraries in parallel. Concerning the study's data processing: The number of functional CDR3beta clonotypes in each TCRbeta library ranged from about 2,800 to 20,000. MIGEC 1.2.9 was used for UMI extraction and consensus assembly, with a minimum of three reads required per UMI. MiXCR 3.0.3 was used to extract in-frame CDR3beta repertoires. Each sample was downsampled to 42,000 randomly selected UMIs before diversity metrics were calculated in VDJtools 1.2.1. For each sample pair, the repertoire overlap metrics D, R and F2 were calculated in VDJtools using the top 3,000 clones. TCRdb reprocessed the reads, so every CDR3 protein sequence counts as one entry and DNA is not shown. TCRdb, not the original authors, processed these V and J calls. The sample has 4,500 to 5,500 distinct CDR3 sequences on record. Roughly 25% of the sample is in the top ten clones.

Overall study outcomes, separate from this receptor: Based on Chao1 estimates, TSTEM subsets appeared to have greater repertoire diversity than TPEX subsets, which may reflect a broader range of specificities. Normalized Shannon-Wiener diversity was similarly high in TSTEM and TPEX subsets, while effector memory subsets were less diverse by comparison. Only TCRbeta chains were sequenced, and the repertoire comparisons were based on about six donors and tested using paired t-tests with Bonferroni correction. Both stem-like subsets shared clonotypes with effector memory cells, but TSTEM and TPEX repertoires overlapped minimally, suggesting distinct antigen spectra.

The sequenced material came from CD8+ T cells from PBMCs. This receptor was obtained from a human donor in good health.

CDR3 loop: CATSRGGGSATDTQYF. Recombination connected TRBV15 to TRBJ2-3; TCRdb outputs TRBD1, but without DNA this stays unchecked. CDR1 LNHNV and CDR2 YYDKDF were looked up in the germline V gene (reference sequence). Its CDR3 holds 16 amino acids, cysteine through phenylalanine. Only the protein is available.